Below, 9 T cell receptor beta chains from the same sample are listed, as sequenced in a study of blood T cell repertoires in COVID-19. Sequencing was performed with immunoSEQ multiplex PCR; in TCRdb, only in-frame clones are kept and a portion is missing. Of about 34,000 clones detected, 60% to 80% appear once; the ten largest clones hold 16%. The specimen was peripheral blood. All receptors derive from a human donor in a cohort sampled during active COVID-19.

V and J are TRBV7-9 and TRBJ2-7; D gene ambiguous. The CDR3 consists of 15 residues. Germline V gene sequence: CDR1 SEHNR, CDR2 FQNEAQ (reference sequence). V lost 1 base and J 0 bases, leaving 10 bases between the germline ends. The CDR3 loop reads CASSLGAVHSYEQYF. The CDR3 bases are TGTGCCAGCAGCTTAGGCGCTGTCCACTCCTACGAGCAGTACTTC.

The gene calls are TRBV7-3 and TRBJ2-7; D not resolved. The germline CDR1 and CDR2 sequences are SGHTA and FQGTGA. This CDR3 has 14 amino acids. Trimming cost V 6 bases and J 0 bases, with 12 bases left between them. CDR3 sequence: CASRSEPSSYEQYF. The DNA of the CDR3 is TGTGCCAGCAGGTCAGAACCCAGCTCCTACGAGCAGTACTTC.

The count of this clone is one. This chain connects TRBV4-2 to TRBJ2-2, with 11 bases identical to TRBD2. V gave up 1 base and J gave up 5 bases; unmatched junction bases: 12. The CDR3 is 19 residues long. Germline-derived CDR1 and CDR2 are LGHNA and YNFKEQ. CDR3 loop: CASSQVGLAAPLGTGELFF. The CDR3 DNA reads TGTGCCAGCAGCCAAGTGGGACTAGCGGCCCCCTTGGGAACCGGGGAGCTGTTTTTT.

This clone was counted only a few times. Written as DNA, the CDR3 is TGTGCCAGCAGTGAGCGTTCGGACAGGGGGTACGAGCAGTACTTC. Translating gives CASSERSDRGYEQYF. The gene calls are TRBV6-2 or TRBV6-3 and TRBJ2-7; 10 bases align to TRBD1. CDR1 MNHEY and CDR2 SVGEGT come from the germline V gene. The CDR3 totals 15 residues. V dropped 5 bases and J dropped 4; count of bases not matched to a gene: 8.

CDR3 region: CASRPSGGALDTQYF. In DNA, the CDR3 is TGTGCCAGCAGACCCAGCGGGGGGGCCTTAGATACGCAGTATTTT. The V gene is TRBV27, the J gene TRBJ2-3, with 10 bases fitting TRBD2. The CDR3 has 15 residues. V lost 6 bases and J lost 5; bases outside the gene matches: 8. Per the germline V gene, CDR1 is MNHEY and CDR2 is SMNVEV (reference sequence).

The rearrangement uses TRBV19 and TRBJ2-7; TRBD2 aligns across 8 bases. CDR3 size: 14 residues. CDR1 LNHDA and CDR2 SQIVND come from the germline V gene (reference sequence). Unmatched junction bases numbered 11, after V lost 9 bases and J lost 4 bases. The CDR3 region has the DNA TGTGCCAGCAGAACCGGGACTAGAAAATACGAGCAGTACTTC. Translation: CASRTGTRKYEQYF.

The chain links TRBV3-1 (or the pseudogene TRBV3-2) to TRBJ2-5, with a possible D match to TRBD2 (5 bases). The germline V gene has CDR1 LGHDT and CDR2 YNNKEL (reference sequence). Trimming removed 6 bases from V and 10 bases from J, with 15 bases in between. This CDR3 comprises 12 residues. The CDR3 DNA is TGTGCCAGCAGTCGGAGCTTCGGGGACCAGTACTTC. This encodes CASSRSFGDQYF.

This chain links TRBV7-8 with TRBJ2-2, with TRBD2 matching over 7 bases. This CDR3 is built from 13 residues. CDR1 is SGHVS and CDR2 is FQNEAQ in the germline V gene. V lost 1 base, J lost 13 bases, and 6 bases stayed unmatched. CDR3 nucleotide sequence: TGTGCCAGCAGCTTAGTGACGGGAGGTGGGCTGTTTTTT. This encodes CASSLVTGGGLFF.

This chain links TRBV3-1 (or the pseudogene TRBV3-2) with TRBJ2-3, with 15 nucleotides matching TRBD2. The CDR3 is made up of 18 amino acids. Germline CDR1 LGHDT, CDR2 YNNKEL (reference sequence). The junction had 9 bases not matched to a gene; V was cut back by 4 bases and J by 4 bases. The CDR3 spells CASSLGTSGGLNSDTQYF. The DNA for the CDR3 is TGTGCCAGCAGCCTTGGGACTAGCGGGGGGCTAAATTCAGATACGCAGTATTTT.